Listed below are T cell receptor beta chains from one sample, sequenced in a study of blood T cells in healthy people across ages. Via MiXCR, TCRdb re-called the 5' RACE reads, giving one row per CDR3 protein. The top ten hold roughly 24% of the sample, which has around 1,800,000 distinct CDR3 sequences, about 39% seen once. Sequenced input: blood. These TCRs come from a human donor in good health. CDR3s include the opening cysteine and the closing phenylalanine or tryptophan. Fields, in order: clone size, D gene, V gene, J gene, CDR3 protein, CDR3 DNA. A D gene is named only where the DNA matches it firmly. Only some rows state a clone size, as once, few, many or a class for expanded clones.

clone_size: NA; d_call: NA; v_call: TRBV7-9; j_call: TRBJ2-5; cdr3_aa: CASSLSGTLGETQYF; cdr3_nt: TGTGCCAGCAGCTTGTCCGGGACTCTTGGAGAGACCCAGTACTTC
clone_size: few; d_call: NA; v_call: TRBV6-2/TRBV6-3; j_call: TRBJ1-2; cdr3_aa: CASSYSLRSNYGYTF; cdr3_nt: TGTGCCAGCAGTTACTCGTTACGCAGCAACTATGGCTACACCTTC
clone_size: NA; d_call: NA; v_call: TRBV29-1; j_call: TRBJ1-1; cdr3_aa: CSVEGGLGTEAFF; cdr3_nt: TGCAGCGTTGAGGGGGGCTTGGGCACTGAAGCTTTCTTT
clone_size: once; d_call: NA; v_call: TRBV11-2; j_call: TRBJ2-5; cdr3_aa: CASSSSLRTETQYF; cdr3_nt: TGTGCCAGCAGCTCGTCTCTGAGGACCGAGACCCAGTACTTC
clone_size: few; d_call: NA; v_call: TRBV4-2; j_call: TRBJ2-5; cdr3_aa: CASSQGRGGRETQYF; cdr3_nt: TGTGCCAGCAGCCAAGGGAGAGGGGGACGGGAGACCCAGTACTTC
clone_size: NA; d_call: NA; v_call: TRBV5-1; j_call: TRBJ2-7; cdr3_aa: CASSSQAPQGIFYEQYF; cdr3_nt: TGCGCCAGCAGCTCACAGGCCCCTCAGGGGATCTTCTACGAGCAGTACTTC
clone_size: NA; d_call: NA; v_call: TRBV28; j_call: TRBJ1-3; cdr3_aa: CASSLEGSGNTIYF; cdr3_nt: TGTGCCAGCAGTTTAGAGGGTTCCGGAAACACCATATATTTT
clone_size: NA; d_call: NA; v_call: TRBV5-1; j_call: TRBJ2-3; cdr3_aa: CASANRRFTDTQYF; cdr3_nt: TGCGCCAGCGCAAACAGAAGGTTCACAGATACGCAGTATTTT
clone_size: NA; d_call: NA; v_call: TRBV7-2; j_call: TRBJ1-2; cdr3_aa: CASSRQTGYGYTF; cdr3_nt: TGTGCCAGCAGCCGCCAGACAGGTTATGGCTACACCTTC
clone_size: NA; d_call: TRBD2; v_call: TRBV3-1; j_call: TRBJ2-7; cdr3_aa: CASSHTGGGEQYF; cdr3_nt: TGTGCCAGCAGCCATACGGGGGGTGGCGAGCAGTACTTC
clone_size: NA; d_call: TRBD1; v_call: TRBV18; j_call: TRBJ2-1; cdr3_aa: CANSRDRDDNEQFF; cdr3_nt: TGTGCCAACTCACGGGACAGGGATGACAATGAGCAGTTCTTC
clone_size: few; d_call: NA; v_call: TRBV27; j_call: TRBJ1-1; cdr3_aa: CASSLNGGVDTEAFF; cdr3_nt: TGTGCCAGCAGTTTAAACGGGGGCGTGGACACTGAAGCTTTCTTT
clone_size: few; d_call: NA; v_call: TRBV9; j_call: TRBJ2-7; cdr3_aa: CASTKDWISYEQYF; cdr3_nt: TGTGCCAGCACCAAGGACTGGATCTCCTACGAGCAGTACTTC
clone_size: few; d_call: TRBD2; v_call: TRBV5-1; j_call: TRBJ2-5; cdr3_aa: CASSFSLAGGPDETQYF; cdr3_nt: TGCGCCAGCAGCTTCTCTTTAGCGGGGGGGCCTGACGAGACCCAGTACTTC
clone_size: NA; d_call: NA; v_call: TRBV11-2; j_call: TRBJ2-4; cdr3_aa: CASSLEGGYSRQYF; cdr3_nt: TGTGCCAGCAGCTTAGAAGGAGGATACTCCCGTCAGTACTTC
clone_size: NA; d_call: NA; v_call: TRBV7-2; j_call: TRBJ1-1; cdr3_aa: CATRGDPNTEAFF; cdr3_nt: TGTGCCACCCGCGGGGACCCGAACACTGAAGCTTTCTTT
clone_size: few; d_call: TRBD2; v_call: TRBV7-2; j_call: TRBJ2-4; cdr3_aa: CASSLVAGASYVQYF; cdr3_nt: TGTGCCAGCAGCTTAGTAGCGGGGGCCTCATACGTGCAGTACTTC
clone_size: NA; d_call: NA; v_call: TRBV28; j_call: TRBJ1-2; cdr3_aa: CASSLSALGGGYTF; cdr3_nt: TGTGCCAGCAGTTTAAGCGCCTTGGGTGGGGGCTACACCTTC
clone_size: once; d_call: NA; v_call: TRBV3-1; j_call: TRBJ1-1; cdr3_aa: CASSRPIGANTEAFF; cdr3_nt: TGTGCCAGCAGCCGCCCGATCGGGGCGAACACTGAAGCTTTCTTT
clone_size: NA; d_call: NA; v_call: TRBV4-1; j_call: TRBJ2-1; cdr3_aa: CASSQGPWNEQFF; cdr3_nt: TGCGCCAGCAGCCAAGGGCCTTGGAATGAGCAGTTCTTC
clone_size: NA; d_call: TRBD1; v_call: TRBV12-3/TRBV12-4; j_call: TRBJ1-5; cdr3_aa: CASNLQGGQDSNQPQHF; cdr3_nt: TGTGCCAGCAATCTCCAAGGGGGACAGGATAGCAATCAGCCCCAGCATTTT
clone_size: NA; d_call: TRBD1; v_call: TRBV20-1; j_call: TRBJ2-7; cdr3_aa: CSAKRDRGYYEQYF; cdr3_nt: TGCAGTGCTAAACGGGACAGGGGGTATTACGAGCAGTACTTC
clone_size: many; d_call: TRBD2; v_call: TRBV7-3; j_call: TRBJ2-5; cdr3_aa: CASSLVAGGTQYF; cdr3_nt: TGTGCCAGCAGCCTCGTGGCGGGGGGGACCCAGTACTTC
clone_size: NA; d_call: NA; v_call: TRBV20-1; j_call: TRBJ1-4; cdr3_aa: CSAIDPLGEKLFF; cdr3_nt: TGCAGTGCTATCGACCCGCTAGGGGAAAAACTGTTTTTT
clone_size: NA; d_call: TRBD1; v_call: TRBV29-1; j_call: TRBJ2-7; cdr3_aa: CSVQTGPGEQYF; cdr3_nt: TGCAGCGTCCAGACAGGGCCTGGCGAGCAGTACTTC
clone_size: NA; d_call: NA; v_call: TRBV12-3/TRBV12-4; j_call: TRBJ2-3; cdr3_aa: CASSFGMGTTDTQYF; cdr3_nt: TGTGCCAGCAGTTTCGGCATGGGAACCACAGATACGCAGTATTTT
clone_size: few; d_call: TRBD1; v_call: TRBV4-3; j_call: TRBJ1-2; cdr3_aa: CASSHTGDYGYTF; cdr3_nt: TGCGCCAGCAGCCACACAGGGGACTATGGCTACACCTTC
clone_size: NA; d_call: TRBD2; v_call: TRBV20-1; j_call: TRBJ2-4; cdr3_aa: CSAYTWGGKNIQYF; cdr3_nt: TGCAGTGCTTATACGTGGGGGGGCAAAAACATTCAGTACTTC
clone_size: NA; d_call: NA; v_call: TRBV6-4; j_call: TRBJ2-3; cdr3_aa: CASSGSSASTDTQYF; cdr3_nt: TGTGCCAGCAGTGGTTCATCCGCTAGCACAGATACGCAGTATTTT
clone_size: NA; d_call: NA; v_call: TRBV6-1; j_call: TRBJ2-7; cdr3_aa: CASTPGQLAHEQYF; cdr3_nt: TGTGCCAGCACCCCGGGACAACTTGCCCACGAGCAGTACTTC
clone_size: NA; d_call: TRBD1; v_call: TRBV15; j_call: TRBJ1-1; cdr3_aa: CATSADRSNTEAFF; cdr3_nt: TGTGCCACCAGCGCGGACAGGTCGAACACTGAAGCTTTCTTT
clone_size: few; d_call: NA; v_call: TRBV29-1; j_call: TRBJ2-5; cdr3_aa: CSVAGFGETQYF; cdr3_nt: TGCAGCGTTGCCGGGTTTGGAGAGACCCAGTACTTC
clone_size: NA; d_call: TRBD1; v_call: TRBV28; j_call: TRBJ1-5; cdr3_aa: CASSSPGQVNQPQHF; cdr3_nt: TGTGCCAGCAGTTCCCCGGGACAGGTCAATCAGCCCCAGCATTTT
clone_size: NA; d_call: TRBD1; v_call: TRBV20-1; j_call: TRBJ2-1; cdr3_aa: CSAPSFGQGAYEQFF; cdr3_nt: TGCAGTGCTCCTTCCTTTGGACAGGGGGCGTATGAGCAGTTCTTC
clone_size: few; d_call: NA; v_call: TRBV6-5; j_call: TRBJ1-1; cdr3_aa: CASSSIRGAFF; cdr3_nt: TGTGCCAGCAGTTCAATAAGGGGGGCTTTCTTT
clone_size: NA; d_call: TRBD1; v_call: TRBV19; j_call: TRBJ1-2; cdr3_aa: CASSTSRDSGGYTF; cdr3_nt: TGTGCCAGTAGTACCTCTAGGGACAGTGGGGGCTACACCTTC
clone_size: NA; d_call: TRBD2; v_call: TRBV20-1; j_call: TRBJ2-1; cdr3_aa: CSASVAGGPDLYNEQFF; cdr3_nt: TGCAGCGCCAGTGTTGCGGGAGGGCCCGACCTCTACAATGAGCAGTTCTTC
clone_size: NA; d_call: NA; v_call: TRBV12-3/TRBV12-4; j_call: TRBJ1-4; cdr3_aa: CASSPSMMGEKLFF; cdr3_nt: TGTGCCAGCTCCCCGTCGATGATGGGTGAAAAACTGTTTTTT
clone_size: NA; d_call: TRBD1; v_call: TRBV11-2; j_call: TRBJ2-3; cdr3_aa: CASSQLVGTGGDTQYF; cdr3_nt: TGTGCCAGCAGCCAATTAGTAGGGACAGGGGGAGATACGCAGTATTTT
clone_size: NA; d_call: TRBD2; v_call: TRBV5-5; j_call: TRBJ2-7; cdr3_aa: CASSLGTSGGRSSYEQYF; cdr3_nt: TGTGCCAGCAGCTTGGGGACTAGCGGGGGACGGAGCTCCTACGAGCAGTACTTC
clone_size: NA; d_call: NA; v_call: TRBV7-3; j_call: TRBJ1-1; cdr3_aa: CASSLGADLATEAFF; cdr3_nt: TGTGCCAGCAGCTTAGGTGCGGACCTGGCGACTGAAGCTTTCTTT
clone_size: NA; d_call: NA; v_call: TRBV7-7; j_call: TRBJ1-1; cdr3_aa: CASLRGEDTEAFF; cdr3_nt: TGTGCTAGCCTAAGGGGGGAAGACACTGAAGCTTTCTTT
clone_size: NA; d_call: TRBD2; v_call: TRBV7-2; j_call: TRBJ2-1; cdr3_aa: CASSLRTSSDNEQFF; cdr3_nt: TGTGCCAGCAGCTTAAGGACTAGCTCTGACAATGAGCAGTTCTTC
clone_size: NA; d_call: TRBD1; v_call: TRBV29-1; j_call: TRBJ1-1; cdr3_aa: CSVEDPGTDHADTEAFF; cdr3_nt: TGCAGCGTTGAAGATCCCGGGACAGACCATGCGGACACTGAAGCTTTCTTT
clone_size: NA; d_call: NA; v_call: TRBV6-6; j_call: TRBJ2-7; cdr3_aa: CASSQLRSEQYF; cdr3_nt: TGTGCCAGCAGTCAGCTGAGGAGCGAGCAGTACTTC
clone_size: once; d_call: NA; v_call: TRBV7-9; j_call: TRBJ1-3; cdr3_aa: CSSSFRGPHSGNTIYF; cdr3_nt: TGTTCCAGCAGCTTTCGCGGTCCCCACTCTGGAAACACCATATATTTT
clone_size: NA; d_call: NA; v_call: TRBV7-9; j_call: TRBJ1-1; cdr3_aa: CASSYRADRHAFF; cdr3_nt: TGTGCCAGCAGCTACCGGGCCGATCGGCATGCTTTCTTT